These 4 T cell receptor beta chains were sequenced from one sample in a study of T cell repertoires in cytomegalovirus infection. TCRdb ran MiXCR on the reads and lists one entry per CDR3 protein. The top ten hold around 11% of the sample, which has about 830,000 distinct CDR3 sequences, about 30% seen once. Their specific antigens are unknown. The sample was cultured CD8+ T cells from PBMCs, taken from culture after CMV antigen stimulation. These receptors all stem from a human donor in good health (CMV status not recorded). Some clones in this sample may be carry-over from other donors' samples.

This chain connects TRBV7-6 to TRBJ2-2; 12 bases agree with TRBD2. This CDR3 is 19 amino acids long. Germline CDR1 reads SGHVS; CDR2 reads FNYEAQ. The J segment lost 3 bases and the V segment lost 1 base, leaving 9 bases of the junction unmatched. The CDR3 DNA reads as TGTGCCAGCAGCTTAGGCCCCTCTAGCGGGGGGGCTTACACCGGGGAGCTGTTTTTT. Translating it yields CASSLGPSSGGAYTGELFF.

J is TRBJ2-1 and V is TRBV7-9; possibly TRBD1 for D (5 bases). Germline V CDR1 and CDR2: SEHNR, FQNEAQ (reference sequence). The CDR3 totals 16 residues. V was trimmed by 1 base and J by 7 bases, leaving 17 bases between them. CDR3 loop: CASSLVRVRAANEQFF. The CDR3, as DNA: TGTGCCAGCAGCTTAGTCCGAGTCAGGGCCGCGAATGAGCAGTTCTTC.

The chain carries TRBV29-1 and TRBJ2-5; 11 bases agree with TRBD1. This CDR3 has 16 residues. Germline loops: CDR1 SQVTM, CDR2 ANQGSEA. Losses at the gene ends were 0 bases for V and 2 bases for J; bases not matched to a gene: 5. The CDR3 DNA is TGCAGCGTTGAAGATCCAGGACAGGGGGCACAAGAGACCCAGTACTTC. It specifies CSVEDPGQGAQETQYF.

This clonotype was seen a handful of times. This chain links TRBV20-1 with TRBJ1-5; 10 positions match TRBD1. The length of the CDR3 is 19 residues. Germline CDR1 is DFQATT and CDR2 is SNEGSKA (reference sequence). Trimming cost V 6 bases and J 0 bases; bases outside gene matches: 17. This CDR3 reads CSARLYRDRGPHSNQPQHF. The CDR3 region has the DNA TGCAGTGCCCGCCTATACCGGGACAGGGGCCCACATAGCAATCAGCCCCAGCATTTT.